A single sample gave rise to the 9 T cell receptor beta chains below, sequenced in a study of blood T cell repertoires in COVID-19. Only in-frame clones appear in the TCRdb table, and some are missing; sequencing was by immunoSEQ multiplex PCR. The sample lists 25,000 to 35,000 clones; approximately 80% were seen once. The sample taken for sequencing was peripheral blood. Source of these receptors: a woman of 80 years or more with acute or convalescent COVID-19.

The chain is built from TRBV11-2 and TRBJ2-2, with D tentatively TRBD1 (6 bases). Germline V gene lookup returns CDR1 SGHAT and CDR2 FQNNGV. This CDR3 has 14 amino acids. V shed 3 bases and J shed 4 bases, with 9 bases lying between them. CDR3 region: CASSFRGGTGELFF. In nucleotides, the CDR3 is TGTGCCAGCAGCTTCAGAGGGGGCACCGGGGAGCTGTTTTTT.

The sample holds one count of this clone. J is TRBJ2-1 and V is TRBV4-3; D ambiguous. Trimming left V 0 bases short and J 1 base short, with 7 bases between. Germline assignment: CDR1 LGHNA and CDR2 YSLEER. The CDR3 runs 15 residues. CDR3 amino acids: CASSQEWRSYNEQFF. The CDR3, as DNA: TGCGCCAGCAGCCAAGAGTGGCGGTCCTACAATGAGCAGTTCTTC.

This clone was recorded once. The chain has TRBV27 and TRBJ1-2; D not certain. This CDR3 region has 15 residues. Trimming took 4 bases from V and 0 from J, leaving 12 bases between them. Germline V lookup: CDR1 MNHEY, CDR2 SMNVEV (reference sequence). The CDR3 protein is CASSYNRLANYGYTF. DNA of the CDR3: TGTGCCAGCAGTTATAACAGACTAGCTAACTATGGCTACACCTTC.

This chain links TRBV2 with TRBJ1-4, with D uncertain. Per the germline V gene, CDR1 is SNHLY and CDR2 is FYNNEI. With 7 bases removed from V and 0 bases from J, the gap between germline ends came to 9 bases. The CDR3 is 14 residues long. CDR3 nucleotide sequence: TGTGCCAGCAACCCTCGGGCAACTAATGAAAAACTGTTTTTT. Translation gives CASNPRATNEKLFF. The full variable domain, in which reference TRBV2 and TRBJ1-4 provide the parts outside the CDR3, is EPEVTQTPSHQVTQMGQEVILRCVPISNHLYFYWYRQILGQKVEFLVSFYNNEISEKSEIFDDQFSVERPDGSNFTLKIRSTKLEDSAMYFCASNPRATNEKLFFGSGTQLSVL.

This CDR3 is CASTPEGIGPAYGYTF. CDR3 coding DNA: TGTGCCAGTACCCCGGAGGGGATAGGACCCGCCTATGGCTACACCTTC. The chain has TRBV19 and TRBJ1-2; tentatively, D is TRBD1 (5 bases). This CDR3 has 16 amino acids. V lost 7 bases to trimming and J lost 4 bases, with 22 bases between them. CDR1 and CDR2 (germline): LNHDA, SQIVND (reference sequence). The entire variable domain, with the rest obtained from reference TRBV19 and TRBJ1-2, is as follows: DGGITQSPKYLFRKEGQNVTLSCEQNLNHDAMYWYRQDPGQGLRLIYYSQIVNDFQKGDIAEGYSVSREKKESFPLTVTSAQKNPTAFYLCASTPEGIGPAYGYTFGSGTRLTVV.

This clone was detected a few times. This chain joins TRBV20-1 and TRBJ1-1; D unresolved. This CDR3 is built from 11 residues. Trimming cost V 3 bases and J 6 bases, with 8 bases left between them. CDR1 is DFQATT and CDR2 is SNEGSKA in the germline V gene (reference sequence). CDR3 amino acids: CSASAAAEAFF. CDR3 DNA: TGCAGTGCTAGCGCGGCAGCTGAAGCTTTCTTT.

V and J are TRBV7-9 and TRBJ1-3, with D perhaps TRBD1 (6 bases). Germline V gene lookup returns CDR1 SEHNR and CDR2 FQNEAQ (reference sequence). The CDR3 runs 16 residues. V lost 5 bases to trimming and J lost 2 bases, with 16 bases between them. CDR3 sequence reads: CASSPPRTVTGNTIYF. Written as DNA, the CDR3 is TGTGCCAGCAGCCCCCCGAGGACAGTAACTGGAAACACCATATATTTT.

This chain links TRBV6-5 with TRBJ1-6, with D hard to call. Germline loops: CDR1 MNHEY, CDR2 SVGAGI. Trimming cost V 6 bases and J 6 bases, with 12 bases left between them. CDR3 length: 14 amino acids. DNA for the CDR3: TGTGCCAGCAGAGCCGAAGGGAGTAATTCACCCCTCCACTTT. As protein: CASRAEGSNSPLHF.

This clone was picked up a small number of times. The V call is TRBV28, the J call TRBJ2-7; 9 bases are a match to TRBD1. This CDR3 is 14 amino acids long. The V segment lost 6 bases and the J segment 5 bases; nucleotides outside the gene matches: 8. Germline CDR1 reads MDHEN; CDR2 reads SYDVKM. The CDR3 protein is CASRVPGQGNEQYF. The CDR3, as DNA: TGTGCCAGCAGGGTCCCGGGACAGGGTAACGAGCAGTACTTC.